These T cell receptor beta chains were read from a single sample in a study of radiation and T cells in renal cell carcinoma. Profiled with immunoSEQ multiplex PCR; TCRdb holds only in-frame clones, not every one. The table has 5,000 or so clones, around 50% seen once. Sequencing used tumor tissue, obtained from a patient whose treatment included radiotherapy and nephrectomy. These receptors came from a man between 60 and 75 years old with renal cell carcinoma. Each CDR3 is given with its conserved first and last residue. A D gene is named only where the DNA matches it firmly. Part of the rows lack a size; the others show once, few, many or a class for expanded clones.

D gene: NA; clone size: NA; V gene: TRBV19; J gene: TRBJ1-5; CDR3 protein: CASSIDRTRATNQPQHF; CDR3 DNA: TGTGCCAGTAGTATTGATAGGACACGCGCCACCAATCAGCCCCAGCATTTT
D gene: NA; clone size: few; V gene: TRBV11-1; J gene: TRBJ2-5; CDR3 protein: CASSPGGVWGETQYF; CDR3 DNA: TGTGCCAGCAGCCCCGGGGGTGTGTGGGGAGAGACCCAGTACTTC
D gene: NA; clone size: NA; V gene: TRBV7-8; J gene: TRBJ2-7; CDR3 protein: CASSQPPNYEQYF; CDR3 DNA: TGTGCCAGCAGCCAGCCCCCTAACTACGAGCAGTACTTC
D gene: TRBD1; clone size: NA; V gene: TRBV18; J gene: TRBJ2-7; CDR3 protein: CASSPGQGASYEQYF; CDR3 DNA: TGTGCCAGCTCACCGGGCCAGGGGGCCTCCTACGAGCAGTACTTC
D gene: NA; clone size: NA; V gene: TRBV27; J gene: TRBJ2-7; CDR3 protein: CASSDSDASSYEQYF; CDR3 DNA: TGTGCCAGCAGCGATTCCGACGCCAGCTCCTACGAGCAGTACTTC
D gene: TRBD2; clone size: few; V gene: TRBV7-2; J gene: TRBJ2-7; CDR3 protein: CASSLTPSGWKEQYF; CDR3 DNA: TGTGCCAGCAGCTTAACCCCTAGCGGGTGGAAGGAGCAGTACTTC
D gene: NA; clone size: NA; V gene: TRBV7-9; J gene: TRBJ1-2; CDR3 protein: CASSLGVGGYTF; CDR3 DNA: TGTGCCAGCAGCTTAGGGGTAGGGGGCTACACCTTC
D gene: NA; clone size: NA; V gene: TRBV5-6; J gene: TRBJ2-1; CDR3 protein: CASSSQAASSYNEQFF; CDR3 DNA: TGTGCCAGCAGCTCGCAAGCGGCCAGCTCCTACAATGAGCAGTTCTTC
D gene: NA; clone size: NA; V gene: TRBV19; J gene: TRBJ2-7; CDR3 protein: CASSIGGTSDQYF; CDR3 DNA: TGTGCCAGTAGTATAGGCGGGACGTCGGATCAGTACTTC
D gene: NA; clone size: NA; V gene: TRBV27; J gene: TRBJ2-7; CDR3 protein: CASSFEPGSYEQYF; CDR3 DNA: TGTGCCAGCAGTTTTGAGCCAGGGTCCTACGAGCAGTACTTC
D gene: NA; clone size: few; V gene: TRBV5-1; J gene: TRBJ1-3; CDR3 protein: CASSDGSGNTIYF; CDR3 DNA: TGCGCCAGCAGCGACGGATCTGGAAACACCATATATTTT
D gene: NA; clone size: NA; V gene: TRBV4-1; J gene: TRBJ1-1; CDR3 protein: CASRGLNTEAFF; CDR3 DNA: TGCGCCAGCAGAGGGCTGAACACTGAAGCTTTCTTT
D gene: NA; clone size: few; V gene: TRBV5-8; J gene: TRBJ2-7; CDR3 protein: CASSSSVGSLTYEQYF; CDR3 DNA: TGTGCCAGCAGCTCCTCCGTTGGCTCGCTAACCTACGAGCAGTACTTC
D gene: NA; clone size: few; V gene: TRBV5-5; J gene: TRBJ2-7; CDR3 protein: CASSQPPNYEQYF; CDR3 DNA: TGTGCCAGCAGCCAGCCCCCTAACTACGAGCAGTACTTC
D gene: NA; clone size: NA; V gene: TRBV7-2; J gene: TRBJ2-7; CDR3 protein: CASTSTEYSYEQYF; CDR3 DNA: TGTGCCAGCACCTCGACGGAGTATTCCTACGAGCAGTACTTC
D gene: TRBD1; clone size: NA; V gene: TRBV6-5; J gene: TRBJ2-7; CDR3 protein: CATWTGSYEQYF; CDR3 DNA: TGTGCGACTTGGACAGGCTCCTACGAGCAGTACTTC
D gene: NA; clone size: NA; V gene: TRBV4-1; J gene: TRBJ1-4; CDR3 protein: CASSFGEPREKLFF; CDR3 DNA: TGTGCCAGCAGCTTCGGAGAACCACGGGAAAAACTGTTTTTT
D gene: TRBD2; clone size: NA; V gene: TRBV10-3; J gene: TRBJ2-7; CDR3 protein: CANGLAGPSYEQYF; CDR3 DNA: TGTGCTAATGGACTAGCGGGTCCCTCCTACGAGCAGTACTTC
D gene: TRBD2; clone size: NA; V gene: TRBV4-1; J gene: TRBJ2-7; CDR3 protein: CASSHHWLAGGTYEQYF; CDR3 DNA: TGCGCCAGCAGCCATCATTGGCTAGCGGGAGGGACCTACGAGCAGTACTTC
D gene: TRBD2; clone size: medium-sized; V gene: TRBV4-3; J gene: TRBJ2-6; CDR3 protein: CASSQGVGTSSTRSGANVLTF; CDR3 DNA: TGCGCCAGCAGCCAAGGAGTAGGGACTAGCTCTACAAGGTCTGGGGCCAACGTCCTGACTTTC
D gene: NA; clone size: NA; V gene: TRBV7-5; J gene: TRBJ1-5; CDR3 protein: CASSMTAAGNQPQHF; CDR3 DNA: TGTGCCAGCAGCATGACAGCTGCGGGCAATCAGCCCCAGCATTTT
D gene: NA; clone size: NA; V gene: TRBV27; J gene: TRBJ2-2; CDR3 protein: CASRLGTNAGELFF; CDR3 DNA: TGTGCCAGCAGACTAGGGACAAACGCCGGGGAGCTGTTTTTT
D gene: NA; clone size: NA; V gene: TRBV5-1; J gene: TRBJ2-7; CDR3 protein: CASSLGLMGPVEQYF; CDR3 DNA: TGCGCCAGCAGCTTGGGTCTTATGGGGCCGGTCGAGCAGTACTTC
D gene: NA; clone size: NA; V gene: TRBV6-6; J gene: TRBJ1-5; CDR3 protein: CASSPGAPQHF; CDR3 DNA: TGTGCCAGCAGTCCCGGGGCGCCCCAGCATTTT
D gene: NA; clone size: few; V gene: TRBV5-6; J gene: TRBJ1-2; CDR3 protein: CASSAFEQDFGYTF; CDR3 DNA: TGTGCCAGCAGTGCCTTTGAACAGGATTTTGGCTACACCTTC
D gene: NA; clone size: medium-sized; V gene: TRBV10-3; J gene: TRBJ1-1; CDR3 protein: CASQEPPALNTEAFF; CDR3 DNA: TGTGCCAGCCAAGAGCCCCCGGCCTTGAACACTGAAGCTTTCTTT